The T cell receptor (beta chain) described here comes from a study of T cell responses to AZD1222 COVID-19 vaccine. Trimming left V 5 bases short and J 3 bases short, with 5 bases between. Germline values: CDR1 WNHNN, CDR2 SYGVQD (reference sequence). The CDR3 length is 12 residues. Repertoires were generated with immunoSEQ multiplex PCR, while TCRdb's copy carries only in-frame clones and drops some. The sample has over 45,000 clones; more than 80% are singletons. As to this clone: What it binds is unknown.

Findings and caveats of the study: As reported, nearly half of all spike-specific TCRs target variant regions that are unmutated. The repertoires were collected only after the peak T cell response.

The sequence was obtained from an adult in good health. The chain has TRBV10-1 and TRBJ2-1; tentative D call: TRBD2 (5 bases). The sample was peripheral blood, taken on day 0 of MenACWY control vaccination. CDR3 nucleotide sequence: TGCGCCAGCAGTACTAGCTACAATGAGCAGTTCTTC. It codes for CASSTSYNEQFF.